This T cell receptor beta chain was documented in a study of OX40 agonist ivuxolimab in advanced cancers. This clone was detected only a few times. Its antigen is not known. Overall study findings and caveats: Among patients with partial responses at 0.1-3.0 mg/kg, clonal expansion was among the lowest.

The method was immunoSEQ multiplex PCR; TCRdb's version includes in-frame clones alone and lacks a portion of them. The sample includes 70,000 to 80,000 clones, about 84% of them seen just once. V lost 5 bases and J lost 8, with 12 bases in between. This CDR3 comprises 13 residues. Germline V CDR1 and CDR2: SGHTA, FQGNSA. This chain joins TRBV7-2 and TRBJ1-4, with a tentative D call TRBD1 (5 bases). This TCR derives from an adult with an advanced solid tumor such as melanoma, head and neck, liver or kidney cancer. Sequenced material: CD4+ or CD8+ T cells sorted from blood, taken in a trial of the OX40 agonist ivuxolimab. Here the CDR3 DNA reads TGTGCCAGCAGCCCCGCCTGGGACGAAAAACTGTTTTTT. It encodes CASSPAWDEKLFF.